This T cell receptor beta chain comes out of a study of patients and donors after allogeneic stem cell transplantation. TCRdb fed the RT-PCR reads into MiXCR, producing one record per CDR3 protein. This table has about 410,000 distinct CDR3 sequences, 15% to 20% appearing once. Germline V gives CDR1 SQVTM, CDR2 ANQGSEA. V shed 2 bases, J shed 3 bases, and the junction held 7 bases outside the gene matches. This CDR3 has 15 residues. The clonotype comes from a human donor who was either an allogeneic HSCT recipient or a stem cell or donor lymphocyte infusion donor (not recorded which). It is not recorded whose cells these are; they may come from a transplant donor. Sequencing was done on a sample of blood, either unsorted or a sorted T cell fraction (not recorded which). This chain connects TRBV29-1 to TRBJ1-2; TRBD1 aligns across 9 bases. The CDR3 DNA reads as TGCAGCGTTGAAACAGGGGGCGCCCCGTACTATGGCTACACCTTC. Translated, it gives CSVETGGAPYYGYTF.